This T cell receptor (beta chain) was captured in a study of T-cell memory formation after mild COVID-19 (dated by TCRdb to the early 2020s). For context, the study as a whole: Most TCR sequence clusters were specific to one of the two donors. The cohort was made up of two young adult volunteers, one female and one male, who were previously healthy. Longitudinal TCRalpha and TCRbeta repertoire sequencing tracked T-cell clones expanding and contracting after mild COVID-19 in a couple of donors. Results the study describes overall, beyond this receptor: Only two mild cases were covered by the study, and larger cohorts that include severe cases with pre-infection samples were considered necessary. Contracting CD4+ clones turned up mainly in the CM and EM memory subsets, whereas EMRA was where CD8+ clones were enriched. Balanced CD4/CD8 phenotypes were observed for clones contracting from day 15 to 85, whereas a bias towards CD4+ was observed for a second wave of clones expanding from day 15 to 37. SARS-CoV-2 specificity was not confirmed for the second-wave clones peaking on day 37. Some responding clones were detected in pre-infection memory, suggesting pre-existing cross-reactive memory T cells joined the SARS-CoV-2 response.

The CDR3 runs 15 residues from the cysteine to the phenylalanine. The CDR3 DNA has 45 bases and is translated from base 1. In the germline V gene (reference sequence), CDR1 corresponds to SEHNR and CDR2 to FQNEAQ. Between the V and J ends, shortened by 7 bases and 5 bases respectively, the junction contains 20 bases. For this clonotype: Its antigen is currently not known. Per-base qualities were not stored, and no clone one base away is much larger.

Ficoll-Paque density gradient centrifugation was used to isolate PBMCs. Sequencing relied on an Illumina NovaSeq 6000. TCRalpha and TCRbeta cDNA libraries were built by 5'RACE with constant-segment primers, adding sample barcodes and unique molecular identifiers. RNA was extracted from every sample with Trizol reagent. Libraries were amplified in two PCR steps, with a second sample barcode and Illumina TruSeq adapters added in the second step. The libraries were sequenced on an Illumina NovaSeq using 2 x 150 bp paired-end reads. The original methods were these. The reads were demultiplexed and collapsed into UMI-guided consensus sequences using migec v1.2.7. Using mixcr v2.1.11, the UMI consensuses were aligned to TRA and TRB V and J templates and assembled into clonotypes. A clonotype was counted as expanded or contracted only when both edgeR and NoisET called the clonotype significant, with the noise models trained on biological replicates. edgeR calls used a false discovery rate-adjusted p below 0.01 and a log2 fold-change threshold of 1. As an exploratory analysis of dynamics, PCA with hierarchical clustering was applied to max-normalized trajectories of the 1000 most abundant clonotypes. Separately sequenced CD4+ and CD8+ repertoires were used to assign a CD4 or CD8 phenotype to each responding clone. Using fastp at Q25 and MiXCR, TCRdb reprocessed the public reads and kept productive beta chains. Rows are unified per CDR3 protein, each entry keeping the most common DNA and genes. Clone size and V and J calls follow TCRdb, not the original study. The sample contains about 130,000 distinct CDR3 sequences, about 17% of them found a single time. The top ten clonotypes cover approximately 5% of the sample.

The sequence joins TRBV7-9 to TRBJ1-2; the D gene is perhaps TRBD1, from 6 matching bases. Sequencing was carried out using PBMCs or a T cell subset sorted from them (not recorded which). This TCR was recovered from a man aged 18 to 30 who had mild COVID-19 (a few samples of this study predate the infection). The sample titles of this study are shuffled in the database, so cell type and time point are left out; the donor was told from shared clones. The CDR3 has the sequence CASTQDPTGRYGYTF. The base sequence is TGTGCCAGCACTCAGGACCCGACAGGCAGATATGGCTACACCTTC.